The subject of this entry is one T cell receptor (beta chain). This clone was found once. No antigen is known for it. Base qualities are missing; no much larger clone stands one base away. The time point label corresponds to: before natalizumab initiation. All listed patients had previously received interferon beta, and all PML patients were female. Blood samples for T0 were taken before the first natalizumab infusion. Isolation of peripheral blood mononuclear cells was performed by Ficoll-Hypaque density gradient centrifugation. The sample comes from a study of multiple sclerosis patients with progressive multifocal leukoencephalopathy (dated by TCRdb to the late 2010s). General notes on the study: Controls were about five natalizumab-treated MS patients who did not develop PML, sampled longitudinally. Peripheral T and B cells were examined in MS patients who developed PML (4 under natalizumab, 1 after alemtuzumab) and in treated patients who did not develop PML. Longitudinal follow-up was performed in two natalizumab-treated patients who later developed PML, from before therapy through 6 and 12 months to PML onset. The goal was to find JC virus-specific or public T-cell expansions that arose at the time of PML onset.

Spanning cysteine to phenylalanine, the CDR3 consists of 15 amino acids. CDR3 DNA only is kept here, 45 bases in frame from base 1. CDR1 and CDR2, looked up from the germline V gene, are SGHTA and FQGNSA. Between the V and J ends, shortened by 6 bases and 4 bases respectively, the junction contains 13 bases. On the study overall, not on this receptor specifically: Less diverse TRB repertoires in most PML patients were suggested by lower normalized Shannon entropy, whereas values near 1 were observed in the natalizumab-treated controls. TRB clones with frequency above 0.5% were observed only in PML patients, but the clones expanded at PML onset were found to be already present before and during natalizumab therapy. The analysis covered only peripheral blood, although cerebrospinal fluid or brain lymphocytes might be more informative for natalizumab-associated PML. When PML developed, no shared TRBV or TRBJ gene usage and no preferred TRBV-TRBJ pairings were found. With only a small, descriptive cohort, it remained unclear whether the findings reflect JC virus infection or general immunocompromise.

The immunoSEQ two-step multiplex PCR at survey-level depth was used to amplify TRB CDR3 regions from genomic DNA. Synthetic inline TR CDR3 controls covering all V-J pairings were spiked into each PCR to estimate template counts and remove amplification bias. Reads went through processing to reduce amplification and sequencing bias, and quantification was done against synthetic TR CDR3 analogs. The authors' pipeline ran thus. Raw data were processed in ImmunoSEQ Analyzer, with out-of-frame sequences and CDR3s containing stop codons removed, and gene names were assigned according to IMGT nomenclature. Normalized Shannon entropy, defined as 1 minus Pielou's evenness, was used to summarize repertoire diversity. Two TRB sequences were counted as identical only if the two sequences had the same V gene, J gene and CDR3. Public PML clonotypes were CDR3s found in two or more PML-onset samples but not found earlier, in controls, or in public databases. CDR3 amino acid composition by position was analyzed with Skylign using the observed count method. TCRdb re-hosts the immuneACCESS table, in-frame sequences only. Its copies lack some clones; in the studies checked, an unresolved V gene accounts for under half of them, and the cause for the rest is not known. The V and J calls and clone size are taken from that table; D and trimming were inferred from the DNA. Across this sample there are fewer than 35,000 clones, with 89% seen only once. In total, the top ten clones hold approximately 1.5% of the sample.

Sequenced input: PBMCs. The chain is assembled from TRBV7-2 and TRBJ2-6, and the D gene may be TRBD1, 6 bases matching. The clonotype was recovered from a human donor with multiple sclerosis. CDR3 reads: CASSTGQTGANVLTF. The nucleotides read TGTGCCAGCAGTACCGGACAGACCGGGGCCAACGTCCTGACTTTC.